This passage covers 18 T cell receptor beta chains from one sample sequenced in a study of Ad26.COV2.S vaccination and SARS-CoV-2 variants. Treatment in this sample: about 20 received Ad26.COV2.S at low or high dose, single or two shots; five or six received placebo; per-sample allocation not given. Sample collection was performed on day 63 after the first vaccine or placebo injection. Repertoires were generated with immunoSEQ multiplex PCR, while TCRdb's copy carries only in-frame clones and drops some. In the table there are some 640,000 clones, around 92% of which are singletons. Sequencing used peripheral blood, obtained in a trial of Ad26.COV2.S vaccine versus placebo. The receptors were gathered from a person between 18 and 60 years old who received the Ad26.COV2.S COVID-19 vaccine or a placebo.

The chain combines TRBV4-1 with TRBJ1-1; tentative D call: TRBD1 (5 bases). The V end lost 1 base, the J end lost 0 bases, and 9 bases lay between the germline ends. CDR1 and CDR2 (germline): MGHRA, YSYEKL. This CDR3 has 15 amino acids. The DNA of the CDR3 is TGCGCCAGCAGCCAAGCGGGACCGATGAACACTGAAGCTTTCTTT. Its translation is CASSQAGPMNTEAFF.

The V gene is TRBV7-6, the J gene TRBJ2-3; 10 bases line up with TRBD2. CDR3 size: 17 residues. Per the germline V gene, CDR1 is SGHVS and CDR2 is FNYEAQ. The V and J ends lost 3 bases and 3 bases, in that order; junction bases with no gene match: 9. The CDR3 sequence is CASSFYSGGSGTDTQYF. The CDR3 DNA sequence: TGTGCCAGCAGCTTTTATAGCGGGGGGTCGGGTACAGATACGCAGTATTTT.

This clone was detected only once. V usage is TRBV5-1 and J usage is TRBJ2-3; TRBD1 matches 8 bases. Germline V gives CDR1 SGHRS, CDR2 YFSETQ. The junction had 7 bases not matched to a gene; V was cut back by 3 bases and J by 4 bases. The CDR3 covers 15 residues. CDR3 sequence: CASSSGQGHADTQYF. The CDR3 DNA reads TGCGCCAGCAGCTCTGGACAGGGCCATGCAGATACGCAGTATTTT.

The V and J genes are TRBV7-9 and TRBJ1-3, with a possible D match to TRBD1 (5 bases). CDR3 length: 13 residues. The germline CDR1 and CDR2 sequences are SEHNR and FQNEAQ (reference sequence). Trimming shortened V by 10 bases and J by 0 bases, and 10 bases separated the two germline ends. CDR3 in amino acids: CAKQDGSGNTIYF. The CDR3 nucleotides read TGTGCCAAACAGGACGGCTCTGGAAACACCATATATTTT.

This clone was found once. The genes are TRBV23-1 and TRBJ2-2, with D perhaps TRBD2 (6 bases). TRBV23-1 qualifies as an ORF whose function is uncertain. The CDR3 consists of 14 residues. Trimming pared 8 bases from V and 4 bases from J, leaving 14 bases between. The CDR3 region is CASPWTGSTGELFF. In DNA, the CDR3 is TGCGCCAGCCCGTGGACCGGGAGCACCGGGGAGCTGTTTTTT.

The CDR3 protein is CASSQGQNTGELFF. In nucleotides, the CDR3 is TGTGCCAGCAGCCAAGGACAGAACACCGGGGAGCTGTTTTTT. The chain uses TRBV3-1 (or the pseudogene TRBV3-2) and TRBJ2-2; the D is unclear. Trimming cost V 1 base and J 1 base, with 4 bases left between them. Per germline, CDR1 LGHDT and CDR2 YNNKEL (reference sequence). There are 14 residues in the CDR3.

This clone was picked up a small number of times. This chain joins TRBV5-1 and TRBJ2-7; possible D gene TRBD2, 6 bases. The CDR3 loop spans 14 amino acids. Germline V gene lookup returns CDR1 SGHRS and CDR2 YFSETQ. V dropped 0 bases and J dropped 3 bases, with 10 bases sitting between them. The CDR3 nucleotides are TGCGCCAGCAGCTTGGACGGGAGCGGCTACGAGCAGTACTTC. Translating gives CASSLDGSGYEQYF.

The chain joins TRBV7-3 to TRBJ1-1, with a weak D call TRBD1 (5 bases). Germline CDR1 and CDR2: SGHTA and FQGTGA. V lost 2 bases and J 4 bases, leaving 8 bases between the germline ends. This CDR3 is built from 13 residues. CDR3: CASSLDSPTEAFF. The CDR3 DNA reads as TGTGCCAGCAGCTTAGACAGCCCCACTGAAGCTTTCTTT.

This clone was picked up one time. V and J are TRBV11-2 and TRBJ2-3, with unresolved D. Germline loops: CDR1 SGHAT, CDR2 FQNNGV. This CDR3 comprises 13 residues. V was shortened by 1 base and J by 2 bases, with 4 bases between the two germline ends. CDR3 sequence: CASSLAPTDTQYF. The CDR3 nucleotides read TGTGCCAGCAGCTTAGCCCCCACAGATACGCAGTATTTT. Full variable domain (outside the CDR3, taken from reference TRBV11-2 and TRBJ2-3): EAGVAQSPRYKIIEKRQSVAFWCNPISGHATLYWYQQILGQGPKLLIQFQNNGVVDDSQLPKDRFSAERLKGVDSTLKIQPAKLEDSAVYLCASSLAPTDTQYFGPGTRLTVL.

The V gene is TRBV7-9, the J gene TRBJ2-7; no clear D. This CDR3 region has 13 residues. Germline-derived CDR1 and CDR2 are SEHNR and FQNEAQ (reference sequence). Trimming took off 5 bases at V and 0 bases at J, with 8 bases between the two ends. The CDR3 is CASSGESSYEQYF. CDR3 sequence (DNA): TGTGCCAGCAGCGGAGAGAGCTCCTACGAGCAGTACTTC.

This clone occurred once. The V and J genes are TRBV6-5 and TRBJ2-1; TRBD2 matches 13 bases. V shed 4 bases and J 5 bases; nucleotides not matched to a gene: 5. There are 16 residues in the CDR3. CDR1 and CDR2 (germline): MNHEY, SVGAGI. The CDR3 reads CASSLQGLAGNNEQFF. Written as DNA, the CDR3 is TGTGCCAGCAGTTTGCAGGGACTAGCGGGGAACAATGAGCAGTTCTTC.

This chain links TRBV5-1 with TRBJ2-1, with TRBD2 identical over 7 bases. The CDR3 runs 16 residues. J was trimmed by 3 bases and V by 0 bases; bases with no gene match: 6. Germline CDR1 reads SGHRS; CDR2 reads YFSETQ. CDR3 region: CASSLALAGGYNEQFF. The CDR3 DNA sequence: TGCGCCAGCAGCTTGGCCTTAGCGGGCGGCTACAATGAGCAGTTCTTC.

The J gene is TRBJ1-5, the V gene TRBV15; D is uncertain. Trimming cost V 1 base and J 0 bases, with 16 bases left between them. CDR1 is LNHNV and CDR2 is YYDKDF in the germline V gene (reference sequence). This CDR3 is 18 amino acids long. The CDR3 protein is CATSRATRARYSNQPQHF. The DNA of the CDR3 is TGTGCCACCAGCAGAGCGACACGCGCACGTTATAGCAATCAGCCCCAGCATTTT. The full variable domain, completed using reference TRBV15 and TRBJ1-5, is DAMVIQNPRYQVTQFGKPVTLSCSQTLNHNVMYWYQQKSSQAPKLLFHYYDKDFNNEADTPDNFQSRRPNTSFCFLDIRSPGLGDTAMYLCATSRATRARYSNQPQHFGDGTRLSIL.

The genes are TRBV3-1 (or the pseudogene TRBV3-2) and TRBJ1-1, with a tentative D call TRBD1 (6 bases). The CDR3 loop spans 14 amino acids. The germline CDR1 and CDR2 sequences are LGHDT and YNNKEL (reference sequence). V lost 1 base to trimming and J lost 5 bases, with 11 bases between them. The chain's CDR3 is CASSQGEGGTEAFF. CDR3 nucleotides: TGTGCCAGCAGCCAAGGGGAGGGGGGGACTGAAGCTTTCTTT.

V usage is TRBV13 and J usage is TRBJ2-5, with TRBD2 identical over 12 bases. The V segment lost 0 bases and the J segment 5 bases; nucleotides outside the gene matches: 4. The CDR3 length is 16 residues. CDR1 PRHDT and CDR2 FYEKMQ come from the germline V gene (reference sequence). The CDR3 region is CASSLGLAGGRETQYF. The CDR3 DNA reads as TGTGCCAGCAGCTTAGGACTAGCGGGAGGTCGGGAGACCCAGTACTTC.

This clone was detected once. This rearrangement joins TRBV5-1 to TRBJ1-3; the D gene is possibly TRBD1 (5 bases). Germline V gene lookup returns CDR1 SGHRS and CDR2 YFSETQ. This CDR3 is 16 amino acids long. Trimming stripped 0 bases from V and 0 bases from J, with 10 bases between. CDR3 in DNA: TGCGCCAGCAGCTTGGTCAGGGCCGACTCTGGAAACACCATATATTTT. It translates to CASSLVRADSGNTIYF.

The sample holds one count of this clone. V is TRBV4-2 and J is TRBJ1-2; D is uncertain. This CDR3 is 12 amino acids long. Trimming removed 2 bases at V and 5 bases at J, with 6 bases between. Per germline, CDR1 LGHNA and CDR2 YNFKEQ. CDR3 nucleotides: TGTGCCAGCAGCCAACGCCCTTATGGCTACACCTTC. Translated, it gives CASSQRPYGYTF.

The chain carries TRBV19 and TRBJ2-1; D possibly corresponds to TRBD2 (6 bases). Germline-derived CDR1 and CDR2 are LNHDA and SQIVND (reference sequence). V was clipped by 2 bases and J by 0 bases, with 11 bases between them. The CDR3 has 16 amino acids. The CDR3 reads CASSILGGASYNEQFF. DNA of the CDR3: TGTGCCAGTAGTATATTGGGCGGGGCCTCCTACAATGAGCAGTTCTTC. The variable domain in full, completed from reference TRBV19 and TRBJ2-1, reads DGGITQSPKYLFRKEGQNVTLSCEQNLNHDAMYWYRQDPGQGLRLIYYSQIVNDFQKGDIAEGYSVSREKKESFPLTVTSAQKNPTAFYLCASSILGGASYNEQFFGPGTRLTVL.